This T cell receptor beta chain appears in the sequencing data of a study of blood T cell repertoires in COVID-19. In the study overall: Researchers got acute and convalescent COVID-19 samples from the United States, Italy and Spain. PBMCs, B-cell-depleted T cells, or T cells provided the cDNA or gDNA that made up the material.

Germline CDR1 is LGHNA and CDR2 is YSLEER. The CDR3 sequence is 16 residues long. The V end was cut by 4 bases, the J end by 2 bases, with 15 bases between. As originally analysed: By means of reference gene primer amplification, nucleated cell counts were estimated. Sequenced by immunoSEQ multiplex PCR; TCRdb stores in-frame clones only, minus some. That table supplies the V and J calls and clone size; D and trimming were determined from the DNA. This table holds 340,000 or so clones, around 83% found once. The chain carries TRBV4-3 and TRBJ2-1, with D perhaps matching TRBD2 (6 bases). The sequence was obtained from a man aged 25 to 40 with active or convalescent COVID-19. What was sequenced was peripheral blood. DNA of the CDR3: TGCGCCAGCAGCCGAGCGTCGGGGGTCCCCTACAATGAGCAGTTCTTC. Its protein product is CASSRASGVPYNEQFF.